This T cell receptor beta chain was identified during a study of shared clonotypes between healthy human individuals. The wider study: The donor group consisted of two women and three men, aged 18 to 49.

On this clone: What it binds is unknown.

Only in-frame clones appear in the TCRdb table, and some are missing; sequencing was by immunoSEQ multiplex PCR. The sample has around 1.6 million clones, about 98% seen once. The CDR3 consists of 15 residues. Trimming took 3 bases from V and 2 from J, leaving 12 bases between them. Germline CDR1 is SEHNR and CDR2 is FQNEAQ (reference sequence). Regarding the study as a whole: Rarefaction demonstrated incomplete sorted-subset sequencing despite large depth. Shared across four donors were about 4.6% of the naive CD4 clonotypes.

This clonotype was sampled from a man aged 25-45 years in good health. The sequenced sample was naive CD4+ T cells sorted from blood. As for subset: CD45RA+ positively selected. The rearrangement uses TRBV7-9 and TRBJ2-3; a possible D gene is TRBD1 (5 bases). The CDR3 sequence is CASSFLDSATDTQYF. The CDR3 coding sequence is TGTGCCAGCAGCTTTCTCGACAGCGCCACAGATACGCAGTATTTT.